The rows below give T cell receptor beta chains drawn from one sample of a study of OX40 agonist ivuxolimab in advanced cancers. TCRdb's table, derived via immunoSEQ multiplex PCR, lists solely in-frame clones and lacks some. The sample gives over 15,000 clones, roughly 70% of which show up once; 20% to 30% is in the top ten. The sequenced sample was CD4+ or CD8+ T cells sorted from blood, obtained in a trial of the OX40 agonist ivuxolimab. Every receptor here comes from an adult with an advanced solid tumor such as melanoma, head and neck, liver or kidney cancer. The conserved cysteine and the conserved F or W are not part of the CDR3 here. The order of the fields is V gene, CDR3 protein.

TRBV19	ASSIVDSPVAEQF
TRBV10-1	ASSESGQGAEEQY
TRBV28	ASSPLVGWSNQPQH
TRBV2	ASSERRNTEAF
TRBV28	ASSTGQGATSFMNTEAF
TRBV7-8	ASSSGLESEQF
TRBV7-6	ASSINQGFYEQY
TRBV9	ASSVGGENSPLH
TRBV28	ASSLGMVNTEAF
TRBV7-8	ASSGLAGTVDEQY
TRBV30	AWSVTLGEAF
TRBV7-8	ASSLVPGELF
TRBV9	ASSVGGPADTQY
TRBV18	ASSPPRGTLYEQY
TRBV30	AWSLIDRGEAF